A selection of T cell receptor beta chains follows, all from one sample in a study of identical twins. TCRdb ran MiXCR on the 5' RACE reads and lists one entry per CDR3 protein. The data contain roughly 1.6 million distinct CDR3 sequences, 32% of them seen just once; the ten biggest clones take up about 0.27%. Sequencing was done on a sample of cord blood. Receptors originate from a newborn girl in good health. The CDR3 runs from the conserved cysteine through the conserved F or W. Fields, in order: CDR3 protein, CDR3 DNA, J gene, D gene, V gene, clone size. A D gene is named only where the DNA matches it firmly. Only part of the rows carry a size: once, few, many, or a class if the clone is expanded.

CASSPDAYFSYNEQYF,TGTGCCAGCAGTCCCGACGCCTATTTCTCCTACAATGAGCAGTACTTC,TRBJ2-7,NA,TRBV12-3/TRBV12-4,NA
CASRGRDGSRHGYTF,TGTGCCAGCAGGGGCCGGGACGGAAGCAGGCATGGCTACACCTTC,TRBJ1-2,NA,TRBV12-3/TRBV12-4,NA
CSTRVTGTANEKLFF,TGCAGTACTAGAGTCACCGGGACAGCAAATGAAAAACTGTTTTTT,TRBJ1-4,TRBD1,TRBV20-1,NA
CASSLSLAGDNEQYF,TGCGCCAGCAGCTTGTCCCTAGCGGGAGACAATGAGCAGTACTTC,TRBJ2-7,TRBD2,TRBV5-1,NA
CASSPRIVFEQFF,TGTGCCAGCAGCCCGCGAATAGTATTTGAGCAGTTCTTC,TRBJ2-1,NA,TRBV7-8,NA
CASSSLSGTGYGYTF,TGTGCCAGCAGCTCCTTATCCGGGACAGGCTATGGCTACACCTTC,TRBJ1-2,TRBD1,TRBV7-2,few
CSARDRGAPYEQYF,TGCAGTGCTAGAGATAGGGGGGCCCCCTACGAGCAGTACTTC,TRBJ2-7,NA,TRBV20-1,NA
CSATPWEVEAFF,TGCAGTGCCACCCCTTGGGAAGTCGAAGCTTTCTTT,TRBJ1-1,NA,TRBV20-1,NA
CASRWGLAVTDTQYF,TGTGCCAGCAGGTGGGGACTAGCGGTAACAGATACGCAGTATTTT,TRBJ2-3,TRBD2,TRBV7-2,few
CASSEAFRDGTTF,TGTGCCAGCAGTGAAGCCTTCCGGGACGGCACCACCTTC,TRBJ1-2,NA,TRBV6-1,few
CAINRLSGYTF,TGTGCCATCAACAGGCTGAGTGGCTACACCTTC,TRBJ1-2,NA,TRBV10-3,few
CATSDLGDPRGTQYF,TGTGCCACCAGTGATTTAGGGGACCCGAGAGGTACGCAGTATTTT,TRBJ2-3,NA,TRBV24-1,NA
CASSFLRTVSYEQYF,TGTGCCAGCAGCTTTCTTCGGACAGTCTCCTACGAGCAGTACTTC,TRBJ2-7,NA,TRBV11-2,NA
CASSFYQNTEAFF,TGTGCCAGCAGTTTTTACCAGAACACTGAAGCTTTCTTT,TRBJ1-1,NA,TRBV12-3/TRBV12-4,few
CASSSTFSGVSYNEQFF,TGTGCCAGCAGCTCGACCTTTAGCGGGGTCTCTTACAATGAGCAGTTCTTC,TRBJ2-1,TRBD2,TRBV7-2,few
CASSEYTKSPPHF,TGCGCCAGCAGCGAATACACCAAATCACCCCCCCACTTT,TRBJ1-6,NA,TRBV10-2,NA
CAIRRTATTYEQYF,TGTGCCATCAGGCGGACTGCTACCACCTACGAGCAGTACTTC,TRBJ2-7,NA,TRBV10-3,few
CASSAGQVGFYEQYF,TGCGCCAGCAGCGCGGGACAGGTGGGCTTCTACGAGCAGTACTTC,TRBJ2-7,TRBD1,TRBV5-1,NA
CASSLEASRGPSYEQYF,TGCGCCAGCAGCTTGGAAGCGAGTAGGGGGCCCTCCTACGAGCAGTACTTC,TRBJ2-7,TRBD1,TRBV5-1,NA
CASSSGTGSETQYF,TGTGCCAGCAGTTCCGGGACAGGGTCCGAGACCCAGTACTTC,TRBJ2-5,TRBD1,TRBV28,many
CSAPTSRGGSYNEQFF,TGCAGTGCTCCCACTTCCCGGGGGGGCTCCTACAATGAGCAGTTCTTC,TRBJ2-1,TRBD2,TRBV20-1,NA
CASSSALTEAFF,TGTGCCAGCAGCTCGGCCCTCACTGAAGCTTTCTTT,TRBJ1-1,NA,TRBV7-8,NA
CSARDSHKPTSGRTDTQYF,TGCAGTGCTAGAGACTCCCATAAACCGACTAGCGGGAGAACAGATACGCAGTATTTT,TRBJ2-3,TRBD2,TRBV20-1,NA
CASSRGTVPDTQYF,TGCGCCAGCAGCCGGGGGACAGTCCCAGATACGCAGTATTTT,TRBJ2-3,NA,TRBV5-1,few
CSARTTANTGELFF,TGCAGTGCTCGGACAACCGCGAACACCGGGGAGCTGTTTTTT,TRBJ2-2,NA,TRBV20-1,few
CASSSYDLLYGYTF,TGTGCCAGCAGCTCTTACGACCTCCTTTATGGCTACACCTTC,TRBJ1-2,NA,TRBV5-6,NA
CASRPGGFGDTEAFF,TGTGCCAGCAGGCCAGGGGGCTTTGGGGACACTGAAGCTTTCTTT,TRBJ1-1,TRBD1,TRBV6-5,NA
CASSPRYREGYGYTF,TGTGCCAGCAGTCCTCGATACAGGGAGGGCTATGGCTACACCTTC,TRBJ1-2,NA,TRBV27,few
CASSEDRGRDTEAFF,TGTGCCAGCAGTGAAGACAGGGGGAGGGACACTGAAGCTTTCTTT,TRBJ1-1,TRBD1,TRBV6-1,NA
CSASGVTNTEAFF,TGCAGTGCTAGTGGAGTGACGAACACTGAAGCTTTCTTT,TRBJ1-1,NA,TRBV20-1,NA
CSAPSGMLLNEQYF,TGCAGTGCTCCTAGCGGGATGCTTCTCAATGAGCAGTACTTC,TRBJ2-7,TRBD2,TRBV20-1,NA
CASSFSTVRDAPNEQFF,TGTGCCAGCAGCTTTTCGACAGTCCGGGACGCCCCCAATGAGCAGTTCTTC,TRBJ2-1,NA,TRBV11-3,few
CASRLGTGEAYYGYTF,TGTGCCAGCAGGCTTGGGACAGGGGAGGCTTACTATGGCTACACCTTC,TRBJ1-2,TRBD1,TRBV12-3/TRBV12-4,few
CASSQVDGRGSNQPQHF,TGTGCCAGCAGCCAAGTTGACGGGCGTGGAAGCAATCAGCCCCAGCATTTT,TRBJ1-5,NA,TRBV4-2,few
CSAPGTTSSHEQYF,TGCAGTGCTCCCGGGACCACCTCCTCCCACGAGCAGTACTTC,TRBJ2-7,NA,TRBV20-1,NA
CASNYRATYEQYF,TGTGCCAGCAATTACAGGGCTACCTACGAGCAGTACTTC,TRBJ2-7,NA,TRBV7-9,once
CAGSQAADTQYF,TGCGCCGGCAGCCAAGCCGCAGATACGCAGTATTTT,TRBJ2-3,NA,TRBV4-1,few
CASTGGPQETQYF,TGTGCCAGCACGGGGGGACCCCAAGAGACCCAGTACTTC,TRBJ2-5,TRBD2,TRBV6-1,few
CASTNNRGGNYGYTF,TGTGCCAGCACCAACAACAGAGGGGGCAACTATGGCTACACCTTC,TRBJ1-2,TRBD1,TRBV13,few
CSAGWSSYNEQFF,TGCAGCGCTGGCTGGAGCTCCTACAATGAGCAGTTCTTC,TRBJ2-1,NA,TRBV20-1,few